The T cell receptor (beta chain) under discussion was sequenced for a study of blood T cell repertoires in COVID-19. Study details: The samples span acute and convalescent COVID-19 from the United States, Italy and Spain.

The assay was immunoSEQ multiplex PCR, and TCRdb's table has in-frame clones only and misses some. This sample has roughly 150,000 clones, with just under 85% found just once. This clone was seen more than once but under ten times. The CDR3 contains 16 residues. Germline V gene lookup returns CDR1 SNHLY and CDR2 FYNNEI. V gave up 6 bases and J gave up 0 bases, with 15 bases separating them. The chain joins TRBV2 to TRBJ2-1; the D gene is possibly TRBD2 (5 bases). The receptor was derived from a woman in her 40s who had recovered from COVID-19. The material sequenced was PBMCs or T cells enriched from blood (not recorded which). Written as DNA, the CDR3 is TGTGCCAGCAGCAAAGGACTCGGTGGCTCCTACAATGAGCAGTTCTTC. It specifies CASSKGLGGSYNEQFF.